These 5 T cell receptor beta chains share one sample of origin, sequenced in a study of T cell repertoires in cytomegalovirus infection. For these receptors, no antigen is known. MiXCR, applied by TCRdb to the reads, yields one record per CDR3 protein. This sample has about 400,000 distinct CDR3 sequences; 34% occur once, and the top ten carry 13%. Sequenced here: cultured PBMCs, sampled from culture after CMV antigen stimulation. The receptors originated from a human donor in good health (CMV status not recorded). Some clones in this sample may be carry-over from other donors' samples.

V usage is TRBV27 and J usage is TRBJ2-1; 9 nucleotides line up with TRBD2. This CDR3 has 15 residues. After removal of 5 bases from V and 5 bases from J, the junction contained 7 bases not matched to a gene. The germline V gene has CDR1 MNHEY and CDR2 SMNVEV (reference sequence). The CDR3 region has the DNA TGTGCCAGCAGTCGTAGCGGGAGCTTCCACAATGAGCAGTTCTTC. Protein product: CASSRSGSFHNEQFF.

This clonotype was found a few times. This chain links TRBV4-1 with TRBJ1-6; D might be TRBD1 (6 bases). Germline V gives CDR1 MGHRA, CDR2 YSYEKL. V was shortened by 0 bases and J by 1 base, with 10 bases between the two germline ends. The length of the CDR3 is 17 residues. DNA for the CDR3: TGCGCCAGCAGCCAAGACAGGGGCGGATCCTATAATTCACCCCTCCACTTT. Its protein product is CASSQDRGGSYNSPLHF.

The chain carries TRBV18 and TRBJ2-7; the match to TRBD2 covers 9 bases. The CDR3 is made up of 14 amino acids. Germline V gene lookup returns CDR1 KGHSH and CDR2 LQKENI. V shed 3 bases, J shed 5 bases, and the junction held 5 bases outside the gene matches. The CDR3 is CASSPETSGHEQYF. The CDR3 DNA reads as TGTGCCAGCTCACCTGAGACTAGCGGCCACGAGCAGTACTTC.

The chain joins TRBV3-1 to TRBJ2-7; D may be TRBD2 (7 bases). Germline V gene data show CDR1 as LGHDT and CDR2 as YNNKEL (reference sequence). Trimming pared 6 bases from V and 0 bases from J, leaving 15 bases between. CDR3 length: 15 amino acids. CDR3 nucleotides: TGTGCCAGCAGTTCTGGCGGGGGCAGCTCCTACGAGCAGTACTTC. It specifies CASSSGGGSSYEQYF.

This clonotype was seen more than once but under ten times. In DNA, the CDR3 is TGTGCCAGCAGCTTAGCTCTGGGACCTAAAGACACAGATACGCAGTATTTT. Its translation is CASSLALGPKDTDTQYF. The J gene is TRBJ2-3, the V gene TRBV7-9, with D tentatively TRBD1 or TRBD2 (5 bases each). V lost 0 bases and J lost 2, with 15 bases in between. This CDR3 spans 17 amino acids. CDR1 is SEHNR, CDR2 FQNEAQ, per germline (reference sequence).